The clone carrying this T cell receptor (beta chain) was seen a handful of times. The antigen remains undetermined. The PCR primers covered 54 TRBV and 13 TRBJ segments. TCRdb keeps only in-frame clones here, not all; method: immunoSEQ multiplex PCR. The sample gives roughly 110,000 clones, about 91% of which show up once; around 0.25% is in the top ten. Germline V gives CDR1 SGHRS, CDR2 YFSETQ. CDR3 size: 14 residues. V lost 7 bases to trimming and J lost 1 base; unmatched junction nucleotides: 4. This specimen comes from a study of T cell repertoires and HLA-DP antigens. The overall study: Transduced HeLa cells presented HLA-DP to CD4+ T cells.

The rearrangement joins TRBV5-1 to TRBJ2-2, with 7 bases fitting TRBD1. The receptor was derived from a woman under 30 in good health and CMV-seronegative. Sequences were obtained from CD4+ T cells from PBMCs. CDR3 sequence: CASFGTVNTGELFF. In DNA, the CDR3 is TGCGCCAGCTTTGGGACAGTGAACACCGGGGAGCTGTTTTTT.